Listed below are T cell receptor beta chains from one sample, sequenced in a study of beta chain features in type 1 diabetes. Profiling relied on immunoSEQ multiplex PCR, and the TCRdb table lists in-frame clones only, not all of them. The sample holds 970,000 or so clones, roughly a sixth seen once. What was sequenced was naive CD4+ T cells from blood. The receptors stem from a woman aged 18-29 years in good health. CDR3s leave out the opening cysteine and the closing phenylalanine or tryptophan.

j_gene,v_gene,CDR3aa
TRBJ2-7,TRBV19,ASSMGVVREQY
TRBJ2-7,TRBV5-4,ASSLVGQGTYEQY
TRBJ2-5,TRBV7-2,ASSLHVETQY
TRBJ2-2,TRBV13,ASSLNWPVGTGELF
TRBJ2-7,TRBV11-2,ASSWTSGSSYEQY
TRBJ2-4,TRBV5-8,ASSSLRVAKNIQY
TRBJ1-5,TRBV11-2,ASSSGQGLQPQH
TRBJ2-3,TRBV9,ASSPSGKVPDTQY
TRBJ2-1,TRBV11-2,ASSRAVVLNNEQF
TRBJ2-5,TRBV18,ASSPPSVQETQY
TRBJ1-5,TRBV28,ASSLSGQGYNQPQH
TRBJ2-3,TRBV28,ASSTSGRVTDTQY
TRBJ1-2,TRBV29-1,SVERPEPNYGYT
TRBJ2-3,TRBV20-1,SARDRDTQY
TRBJ2-1,TRBV5-1,ASSFRRERWNEQF
TRBJ2-7,TRBV5-8,ASSLEGQLY
TRBJ2-3,TRBV7-3,ASSLLGTDTQY
TRBJ2-1,TRBV27,ASSFHGQGRYNEQF
TRBJ1-1,TRBV14,ASSPRPLATEAF
TRBJ2-7,TRBV4-2,ASSTRTEYEQY
TRBJ2-7,TRBV6-5,ASRSWNSYEQY
TRBJ2-5,TRBV9,ASSVRGLGETQY
TRBJ2-5,TRBV28,ASSFAGGETQY
TRBJ1-1,TRBV5-6,ASRKEGKGYTEAF
TRBJ1-4,TRBV27,ASSSTEANEKLF
TRBJ2-7,TRBV6-5,ASSYTTGGFGYEQY
TRBJ2-7,TRBV28,ASSLDREYEQY
TRBJ1-2,TRBV4-2,ASSQDPKGIFYGYT
TRBJ2-2,TRBV9,ASSTGTGVSGELF
TRBJ2-6,TRBV7-9,ASSSRRGGSISGANVLT
TRBJ2-7,TRBV21-1,ASSKARTAGFYEQY
TRBJ2-2,TRBV28,ASSSTRELF
TRBJ2-2,TRBV28,ASSTLGGPTHTGELF
TRBJ2-7,TRBV6-1,ASAERGYEQY
TRBJ2-2,TRBV6-4,ASENKNTGELF
TRBJ2-7,TRBV15,ATSRDFREGLLY
TRBJ2-1,TRBV19,ASSSPARGAGGSSYNEQF
TRBJ2-3,TRBV19,ASKAGANTDTQY
TRBJ2-6,TRBV7-9,ASSSLSGANVLT
TRBJ2-7,TRBV7-8,ASSLPTGWYEQY
TRBJ2-2,TRBV6-6,ASRLTGGLGGELF
TRBJ2-4,TRBV2,ASSDPTGIGIQY
TRBJ2-4,TRBV4-3,ASSQDQLAKNIQY
TRBJ2-1,TRBV5-4,ASSLTSGTYNEQF
TRBJ2-3,TRBV6-5,ASSSTSGGHTDTQY
TRBJ2-3,TRBV27,ASSLFYSGESHTQY
TRBJ2-1,TRBV19,ASRRFQAYNEQF
TRBJ2-1,TRBV5-1,ASSTRDYTNEQF
TRBJ2-5,TRBV7-9,ASSSRDTSQETQY
TRBJ2-2,TRBV5-6,ASSWGQGYTGELF
TRBJ1-2,TRBV9,ASGRRNYGYT
.,TRBV5-1,ASSLGDSKAYEQY
TRBJ2-2,TRBV6-6,ASSYSQGAHTGELF
TRBJ2-3,TRBV6-5,ASSYSGRGDTQY
TRBJ1-2,TRBV28,ASSPTGFWGYT
TRBJ2-7,TRBV5-6,ASSPPRGRAYEQY
TRBJ2-7,TRBV7-8,ASRRGTSGRSSYEQY